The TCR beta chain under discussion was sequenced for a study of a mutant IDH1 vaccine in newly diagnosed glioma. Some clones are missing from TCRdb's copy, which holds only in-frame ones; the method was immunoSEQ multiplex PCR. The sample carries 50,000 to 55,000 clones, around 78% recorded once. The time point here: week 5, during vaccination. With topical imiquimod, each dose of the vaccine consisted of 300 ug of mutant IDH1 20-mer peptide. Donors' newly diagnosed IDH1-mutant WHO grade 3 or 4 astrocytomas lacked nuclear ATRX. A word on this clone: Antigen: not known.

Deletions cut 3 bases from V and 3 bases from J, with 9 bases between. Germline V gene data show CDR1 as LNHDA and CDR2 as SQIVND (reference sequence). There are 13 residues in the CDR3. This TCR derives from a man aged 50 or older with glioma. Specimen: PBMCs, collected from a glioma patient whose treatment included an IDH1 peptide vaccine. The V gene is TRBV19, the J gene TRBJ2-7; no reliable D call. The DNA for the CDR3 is TGTGCCAGTAGTATCGGCAGGTTCTACGAGCAGTACTTC. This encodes CASSIGRFYEQYF.